A single sample is the source of the 27 T cell receptor beta chains below, sequenced in a study of identical twins. TCRdb redid the calling of the 5' RACE reads with MiXCR, one entry per CDR3 protein. The sample carries approximately 600,000 distinct CDR3 sequences, 9.6% recorded once. These records were also assigned to another study, of yellow fever vaccine responses in identical twins.

The material sequenced was PBMCs. All receptors derive from a woman aged 18 to 35 in good health.

Many counts were recorded for this clonotype. The J gene is TRBJ2-3, the V gene TRBV20-1; D might be TRBD2 (5 bases). Trimming stripped 6 bases from V and 8 bases from J, with 15 bases between. The CDR3 covers 12 residues. Germline assignment: CDR1 DFQATT and CDR2 SNEGSKA (reference sequence). CDR3 protein: CSAGTSWSTQYF. The CDR3 nucleotides read TGCAGTGCAGGAACTAGTTGGAGTACGCAGTATTTT.

This clonotype was counted ten times or more. The V call is TRBV11-2, the J call TRBJ2-2; D ambiguous. The CDR3 totals 17 residues. Germline lookup yields CDR1 SGHAT and CDR2 FQNNGV. Trimming took 5 bases from V and 4 from J, leaving 20 bases between them. CDR3 nucleotides: TGTGCCAGCAGCGTGAGACCGAAAGCCCGAACCACCGGGGAGCTGTTTTTT. This translates into CASSVRPKARTTGELFF.

In its sample, this clonotype was seen a few times. The chain carries TRBV6-5 and TRBJ2-4; D call uncertain. V lost 0 bases to trimming and J lost 1 base, with 13 bases between them. CDR3 length: 17 amino acids. Germline V CDR1 and CDR2: MNHEY, SVGAGI. CDR3 in DNA: TGTGCCAGCAGTTACTCGGCCGCCCTGAGGGCCAAAAACATTCAGTACTTC. Translation: CASSYSAALRAKNIQYF.

This clonotype has ten or more counts. The rearrangement uses TRBV20-1 and TRBJ2-2, with TRBD1 as a possible D gene (5 bases). Germline V lookup: CDR1 DFQATT, CDR2 SNEGSKA (reference sequence). The CDR3 extends over 14 amino acids. The V end was cut by 5 bases, the J end by 4 bases, with 14 bases between. In nucleotides, the CDR3 is TGCAGTGCTCCACGTAGGGGAAGCACCGGGGAGCTGTTTTTT. Translated: CSAPRRGSTGELFF.

The gene calls are TRBV25-1 and TRBJ2-7, with no clear D. Germline lookup yields CDR1 MGHDK and CDR2 SYGVNS. The CDR3 has 14 amino acids. V was shortened by 4 bases and J by 2 bases, with 12 bases between the two germline ends. In DNA form, the CDR3 reads TGTGCCAGCAGTGTTGGGTCCGGGCCCTACGAGCAGTACTTC. This translates into CASSVGSGPYEQYF.

This clonotype was picked up a small number of times. The chain recombines TRBV3-1 with TRBJ2-5; unclear D gene. CDR1 is LGHDT, CDR2 YNNKEL, per germline (reference sequence). The CDR3 loop spans 14 amino acids. V lost 4 bases to trimming and J lost 4 bases, with 13 bases between them. As DNA, the CDR3 is TGTGCCAGCAGCCCCAGCGCGAAATCAGAGACCCAGTACTTC. Translating it yields CASSPSAKSETQYF.

A word on this clonotype: A single base separates this from a much larger clone, so it may be a read error. The J gene is TRBJ1-1, the V gene TRBV7-3; 7 bases fit TRBD1. The CDR3 has 13 amino acids. Germline V gene lookup returns CDR1 SGHTA and CDR2 FQGTGA. The CDR3 loop reads CTSSLIMGQKAFF. The DNA of the CDR3 is TGTACCAGCAGCTTAATAATGGGACAGAAAGCTTTCTTT.

This chain joins TRBV5-1 and TRBJ2-7; D not resolved. Trimming stripped 0 bases from V and 0 bases from J, with 10 bases between. CDR3 length: 15 amino acids. CDR1 SGHRS and CDR2 YFSETQ come from the germline V gene. CDR3 loop: CASSLASGTSYEQYF. CDR3 nucleotides: TGCGCCAGCAGCTTGGCCTCTGGCACCTCCTACGAGCAGTACTTC.

The chain is built from TRBV3-1 and TRBJ2-1; TRBD2 matches 12 bases. CDR3 length: 17 amino acids. Losses at the gene ends were 4 bases for V and 7 bases for J; bases not matched to a gene: 11. Germline CDR1 and CDR2: LGHDT and YNNKEL (reference sequence). CDR3 nucleotides: TGTGCCAGCAGCCGTACTACGAGGACTAGCGGGGCTAATGAGCAGTTCTTC. This sequence encodes CASSRTTRTSGANEQFF.

This clonotype was picked up many times. The chain joins TRBV18 to TRBJ2-7; 8 nucleotides line up with TRBD1. J lost 7 bases, V lost 8 bases, and 10 bases had no gene match. Germline CDR1 KGHSH, CDR2 LQKENI. The CDR3 consists of 13 residues. The CDR3 DNA follows: TGTGCCAGCAGCCCCGGACAGGGACGAGAGCAGTACTTC. This gives the protein CASSPGQGREQYF.

The J gene is TRBJ2-7, the V gene TRBV6-2 or TRBV6-3; 8 nucleotides line up with TRBD2. Germline lookup yields CDR1 MNHEY and CDR2 SVGEGT. The CDR3 length is 15 residues. The ends lost 5 bases at V and 2 bases at J; junction bases unmatched: 8. The CDR3: CASSDRKAGAYEQYF. The CDR3 DNA is TGTGCCAGCAGTGACCGAAAAGCGGGAGCCTACGAGCAGTACTTC.

The chain employs TRBV14 and TRBJ2-7, with D perhaps TRBD1 (5 bases). CDR1 is SGHDN, CDR2 FVKESK, per germline. V was clipped by 6 bases and J by 10 bases, with 16 bases between them. The CDR3 is made up of 12 amino acids. The CDR3 coding sequence is TGTGCCAGCAGACACTCAGGGTACGGCCAGTACTTC. Its translation is CASRHSGYGQYF.

The table lists this clonotype with many counts. This chain connects TRBV5-1 to TRBJ2-5, with 7 bases fitting TRBD2. This CDR3 is 13 amino acids long. Germline V lookup: CDR1 SGHRS, CDR2 YFSETQ. Germline trimming cut 5 bases from V and 4 bases from J; bases unmatched to any gene: 5. The CDR3 sequence is CASSSPGGETQYF. CDR3 bases: TGCGCCAGCAGTTCCCCGGGGGGAGAGACCCAGTACTTC.

The chain has TRBV6-5 and TRBJ2-2; D is undetermined. Germline V gives CDR1 MNHEY, CDR2 SVGAGI. CDR3 length: 14 amino acids. V lost 0 bases, J lost 8 bases, and 10 bases lay in between. Here the CDR3 DNA reads TGTGCCAGCAGTTACTCCGAGACCGGAGGGGAGCTGTTTTTT. Protein product: CASSYSETGGELFF.

CDR3 sequence reads: CASSSPSTSGRAAEQYF. The CDR3 nucleotides are TGTGCCAGCAGTTCCCCCTCTACTAGCGGGAGGGCGGCCGAGCAGTACTTC. This chain joins TRBV12-3 or TRBV12-4 and TRBJ2-7; 13 bases are a match to TRBD2. After removal of 4 bases from V and 6 bases from J, the junction contained 12 bases not matched to a gene. The CDR3 contains 17 residues.

The V call is TRBV11-1, the J call TRBJ2-5; D not resolved. Trimming shortened V by 4 bases and J by 2 bases, and 20 bases separated the two germline ends. Germline CDR1 and CDR2: SGHAT and FQDESV (reference sequence). This CDR3 contains 17 residues. The CDR3 nucleotides read TGTGCCAGCAGCTCCACGTTGGTAGCCTCCATACAAGAGACCCAGTACTTC. Protein product: CASSSTLVASIQETQYF.

This sequence joins TRBV7-8 and TRBJ1-2, with no clear D. The CDR3 contains 13 residues. Germline V gene sequence: CDR1 SGHVS, CDR2 FQNEAQ. The V gene lost 2 bases and the J gene lost 7 bases, with 11 bases spanning the gap. CDR3 in DNA: TGTGCCAGCAGCTTAATATTTGCGGCTGGCTACACCTTC. This codes for CASSLIFAAGYTF.

The rearrangement uses TRBV4-3 and TRBJ2-5, with TRBD1 matching over 9 bases. Trimming took 0 bases from V and 2 from J; bases not matched to a gene: 4. Germline V gives CDR1 LGHNA, CDR2 YSLEER. CDR3 length: 16 amino acids. CDR3 residues: CASSQDTGQGQETQYF. CDR3 coding DNA: TGCGCCAGCAGCCAAGATACCGGACAGGGGCAAGAGACCCAGTACTTC.

V usage is TRBV6-5 and J usage is TRBJ1-2, with D maybe TRBD1 (5 bases). CDR1 and CDR2 from the germline V gene are MNHEY and SVGAGI. The CDR3 totals 15 residues. V lost 0 bases, J lost 3 bases, and 11 bases lay in between. This CDR3 is CASSYSSGGYYGYTF. In DNA, the CDR3 is TGTGCCAGCAGTTACTCGTCGGGGGGGTACTATGGCTACACCTTC.

This clonotype showed up just a few times. The chain recombines TRBV12-3 or TRBV12-4 with TRBJ2-5, with 15 bases lining up with TRBD2. With V trimmed by 4 bases and J by 4 bases, 4 bases remained unmatched. CDR3 size: 16 residues. The CDR3 DNA sequence: TGTGCCAGCAGTTGGACTAGCGGGAGGGCCGGAGAGACCCAGTACTTC. Amino acids: CASSWTSGRAGETQYF.

The chain combines TRBV2 with TRBJ2-5, with 15 bases aligning to TRBD2. The length of the CDR3 is 16 residues. V shed 6 bases, J shed 5 bases, and the junction held 7 bases outside the gene matches. The germline V gene has CDR1 SNHLY and CDR2 FYNNEI. The CDR3 DNA reads as TGTGCCAGCAGACGTGGACTAGCGGGAGGGGGCGAGACCCAGTACTTC. Its translation: CASRRGLAGGGETQYF.

This clonotype was counted at least ten times. The chain employs TRBV6-1 and TRBJ2-7; D is uncertain. V shed 6 bases and J shed 2 bases, with 14 bases lying between them. CDR3 length equals 14 residues. CDR1 is MNHNS, CDR2 SASEGT, per germline. This chain's CDR3 is CASSPRTAAYEQYF. CDR3 DNA: TGTGCCAGCAGCCCCCGGACCGCCGCCTACGAGCAGTACTTC.

This clonotype was recorded at least ten times. The chain joins TRBV5-1 to TRBJ1-5; 7 bases fit TRBD1. V was pared by 0 bases and J by 4 bases, with 10 bases of the junction left unmatched. The CDR3 runs to 17 residues. Germline CDR1 is SGHRS and CDR2 is YFSETQ. As DNA, the CDR3 is TGCGCCAGCAGCTTGGACCCACTAGGGACAGATAATCAGCCCCAGCATTTT. Residues: CASSLDPLGTDNQPQHF.

There are a few counts of this clonotype. The V gene is TRBV12-3 or TRBV12-4, the J gene TRBJ2-1; D is uncertain. Deletions cut 2 bases from V and 10 bases from J, with 15 bases between. The CDR3 spans 14 residues. The CDR3 region is CASSLSTTLGEQFF. CDR3 nucleotides: TGTGCCAGCAGTTTAAGTACTACTTTAGGGGAGCAGTTCTTC.

Ten or more counts support this clonotype. The chain has TRBV29-1 and TRBJ1-4; D is unresolved. This CDR3 has 14 amino acids. From germline, CDR1 is SQVTM and CDR2 ANQGSEA. Trimming pared 7 bases from V and 0 bases from J, leaving 12 bases between. CDR3 DNA: TGCAGCGCAGGAGACAACCCAACTAATGAAAAACTGTTTTTT. This translates into CSAGDNPTNEKLFF.

The rearrangement joins TRBV4-2 to TRBJ2-4; 9 bases are shared with TRBD1. The length of the CDR3 is 14 residues. The trim removed 3 bases at V and 6 bases at J, leaving 3 bases unmatched. Germline V gene lookup returns CDR1 LGHNA and CDR2 YNFKEQ. The CDR3 here is CASSQLQGANIQYF. DNA of the CDR3: TGTGCCAGCAGCCAGTTACAGGGGGCAAACATTCAGTACTTC.

This clonotype turned up a few times. The chain links TRBV4-1 to TRBJ2-5; 12 nucleotides agree with TRBD2. V lost 0 bases to trimming and J lost 5 bases; unmatched junction nucleotides: 13. Germline V gene sequence: CDR1 MGHRA, CDR2 YSYEKL. CDR3 length: 19 amino acids. CDR3 coding DNA: TGCGCCAGCAGCCAAGATGTGGCTAGCGGGAGGGCCGGGGAGGAGACCCAGTACTTC. It translates to CASSQDVASGRAGEETQYF.